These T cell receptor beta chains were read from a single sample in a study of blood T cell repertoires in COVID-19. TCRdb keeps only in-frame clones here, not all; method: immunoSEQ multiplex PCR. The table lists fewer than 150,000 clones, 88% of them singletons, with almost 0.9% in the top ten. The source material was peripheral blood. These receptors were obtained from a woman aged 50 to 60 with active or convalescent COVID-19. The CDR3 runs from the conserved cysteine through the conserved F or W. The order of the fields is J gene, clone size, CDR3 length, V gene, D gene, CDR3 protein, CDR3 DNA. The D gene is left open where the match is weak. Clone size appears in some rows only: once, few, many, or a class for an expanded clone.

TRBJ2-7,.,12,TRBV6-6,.,CASSYLADEQYF,TGTGCCAGCAGTTACCTGGCAGACGAGCAGTACTTC
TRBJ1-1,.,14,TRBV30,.,CAWTFKGGVTEAFF,TGTGCCTGGACCTTCAAGGGGGGGGTCACTGAAGCTTTCTTT
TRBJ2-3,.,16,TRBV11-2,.,CASSLDRGQATDTQYF,TGTGCCAGCAGCTTAGACCGGGGACAAGCCACAGATACGCAGTATTTT
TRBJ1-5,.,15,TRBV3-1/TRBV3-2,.,CASSRGQSSDQPQHF,TGTGCCAGCAGCCGCGGACAAAGTTCTGATCAGCCCCAGCATTTT
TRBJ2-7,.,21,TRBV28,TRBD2,CASSLYRGTGWTSGRSYEQYF,TGTGCCAGCAGTTTATACCGAGGGACAGGTTGGACTAGCGGGAGGTCCTACGAGCAGTACTTC
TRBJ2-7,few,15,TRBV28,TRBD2,CASRSFGTTPYEQYF,TGTGCCAGCAGGTCCTTCGGGACTACCCCCTACGAGCAGTACTTC
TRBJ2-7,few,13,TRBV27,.,CASSFAGQGEQYF,TGTGCCAGCAGTTTTGCAGGGCAGGGCGAGCAGTACTTC
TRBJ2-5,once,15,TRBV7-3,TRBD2,CASGPSGIRKETQYF,TGTGCCAGCGGCCCTAGCGGGATCCGAAAGGAGACCCAGTACTTC
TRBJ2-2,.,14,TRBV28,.,CASSPEGRTGELFF,TGTGCCAGCAGCCCCGAGGGTCGGACCGGGGAGCTGTTTTTT
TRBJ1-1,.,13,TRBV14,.,CASRRAAYTEAFF,TGTGCCAGCAGGAGGGCGGCGTACACTGAAGCTTTCTTT
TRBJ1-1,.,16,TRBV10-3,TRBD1,CAIRQTGGSGNTEAFF,TGTGCCATCAGGCAAACAGGGGGCTCGGGGAACACTGAAGCTTTCTTT
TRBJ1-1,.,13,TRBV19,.,CASSTRENTEAFF,TGTGCCAGTAGTACTCGGGAGAACACTGAAGCTTTCTTT
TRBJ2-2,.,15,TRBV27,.,CASSLRGRLTGELFF,TGTGCCAGCAGTTTACGAGGGAGGTTAACCGGGGAGCTGTTTTTT
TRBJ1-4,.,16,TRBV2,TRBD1,CASSEEGTGVYEKLFF,TGTGCCAGCAGTGAAGAAGGAACAGGGGTGTATGAAAAACTGTTTTTT
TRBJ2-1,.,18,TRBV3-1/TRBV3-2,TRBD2,CASSLRPGLAGGKNEQFF,TGTGCCAGCAGCCTCAGGCCGGGACTAGCGGGAGGGAAGAATGAGCAGTTCTTC
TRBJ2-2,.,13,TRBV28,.,CASSNKLTGELFF,TGTGCCAGCAGCAATAAACTAACCGGGGAGCTGTTTTTT
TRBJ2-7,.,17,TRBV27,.,CARPGGDKQGWVGEQYF,TGTGCCAGGCCGGGTGGAGACAAACAGGGCTGGGTTGGCGAGCAGTACTTC
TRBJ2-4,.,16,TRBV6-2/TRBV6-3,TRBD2,CASSYSPAGVVGIQYF,TGTGCCAGCAGTTACTCTCCAGCGGGAGTGGTCGGCATTCAGTACTTC
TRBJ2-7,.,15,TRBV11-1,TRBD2,CASSLGTSGTHEQYF,TGTGCCAGCAGCTTAGGGACTAGCGGGACCCACGAGCAGTACTTC
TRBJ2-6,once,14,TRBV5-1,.,CASSSTSGANVLTF,TGCGCCAGCAGCTCCACTTCTGGGGCCAACGTCCTGACTTTC
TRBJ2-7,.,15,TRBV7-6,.,CASRPPAGLSYEQYF,TGTGCCAGCAGACCCCCGGCAGGGCTGTCCTACGAGCAGTACTTC
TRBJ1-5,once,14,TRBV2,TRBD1,CASIPTGGNQPQHF,TGTGCCAGCATTCCGACAGGGGGCAATCAGCCCCAGCATTTT
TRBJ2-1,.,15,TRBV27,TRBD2,CASSFRGGSRYEQFF,TGTGCCAGCAGTTTTCGGGGCGGGAGTAGGTATGAGCAGTTCTTC
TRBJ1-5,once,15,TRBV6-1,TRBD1,CASSDGTGVGQPQHF,TGTGCCAGCAGTGACGGGACAGGGGTCGGTCAGCCCCAGCATTTT